This T cell receptor (beta chain) was profiled in a study of T-cell memory formation after mild COVID-19. This clonotype was seen more than once but under ten times. Trimming cost V 2 bases and J 3 bases, with 7 bases left between them. The CDR3 contains 13 residues. The germline CDR1 and CDR2 sequences are MNHEY and SVGEGT. 5'RACE with constant-segment primers built TCRalpha and TCRbeta cDNA libraries with UMIs. Via MiXCR, TCRdb re-called the 5' RACE reads, giving one row per CDR3 protein. The sample carries about 150,000 distinct CDR3 sequences, approximately 25% recorded once. This receptor was taken from an adult woman who had mild COVID-19 (a few samples of this study predate the infection). Cell type and time point are not known. The chain is built from TRBV6-2 or TRBV6-3 and TRBJ1-1; no clear D gene. The specimen sequenced was PBMCs or a T cell subset sorted from them (not recorded which). The CDR3 DNA is TGTGCCAGCAGTTACCTTGACTACACTGAAGCTTTCTTT. Encoded protein: CASSYLDYTEAFF.